These T cell receptor beta chains were read from a single sample in a study of shared clonotypes between healthy human individuals. The assay was immunoSEQ multiplex PCR, and TCRdb's table has in-frame clones only and misses some. The table records hundreds of thousands of clones, around 73% of them present only once. Sample: memory CD4+ T cells sorted from blood. The receptors derive from a woman between 25 and 40 years old in good health. Both conserved end residues are part of each CDR3. The D gene is left open where the match is weak. The size field is filled for only some rows; it gives once, few, many or a size class.

>.|TRBV19|TRBJ2-5|TRBD2
TGTGCCAGTAGTATAGGGACTAGCGGGAGGGCCCGGGAGACCCAGTACTTC
CASSIGTSGRARETQYF
>once|TRBV6-6|TRBJ1-2|.
TGTGCCAGCAGCCCCCCCGGGGTAGATGGCTACACCTTC
CASSPPGVDGYTF
>.|TRBV19|TRBJ2-3|.
TGTGCCAGTGGAGGACGGATGCACGCCACAGATACGCAGTATTTT
CASGGRMHATDTQYF
>once|TRBV20-1|TRBJ2-7|TRBD1
TGCAGTGCTTGGACAGGGCACGAGCAGTACTTC
CSAWTGHEQYF
>.|TRBV12-5|TRBJ2-2|.
TGTGCTAGTGGTTTCGCCGGGGAGCTGTTTTTT
CASGFAGELFF
>.|TRBV29-1|TRBJ1-1|.
TGCAGCGCACGGACAAATAATGGACATGCAGCTTTCTTT
CSARTNNGHAAFF
>.|TRBV10-1|TRBJ2-2|TRBD2
TGCGCCAGCACTCCGGGGACTAGGAACACCGGGGAGCTGTTTTTT
CASTPGTRNTGELFF
>once|TRBV9|TRBJ2-3|.
TGTGCCAGCAGCGTAGGCTCCCAGCGGGATACGCAGTATTTT
CASSVGSQRDTQYF
>.|TRBV7-9|TRBJ1-4|TRBD1
TGTGCCAGCAGCTCGACAGGGCACGAAAAACTGTTTTTT
CASSSTGHEKLFF
>once|TRBV28|TRBJ2-7|TRBD1
TGTGCCAGCAGCCGGGACAGGGTCTCCTACGAGCAGTACTTC
CASSRDRVSYEQYF
>.|TRBV20-1|TRBJ2-7|.
TGCAGTGCTACGCTTTACGAGCAGTACTTC
CSATLYEQYF
>.|TRBV28|TRBJ1-4|.
TGTGCCAGCAGGGCAGAAGGGACACTCGAGCGCCGAAAACTGTTTTTT
CASRAEGTLERRKLFF
>.|TRBV27|TRBJ2-4|.
TGTGCCAGCAGTTTATCCGGGACACCAGCCAAAAACATTCAGTACTTC
CASSLSGTPAKNIQYF
>.|TRBV6-1|TRBJ2-3|TRBD1
TGTGCCAGCAGTGAAATAGGACAGGGCACAGATACGCAGTATTTT
CASSEIGQGTDTQYF
>once|TRBV11-2|TRBJ2-2|.
TGTGCCAGCAGTCCGGACTTGAACACCGGGGAGCTGTTTTTT
CASSPDLNTGELFF
>.|TRBV9|TRBJ2-1|TRBD2
TGTGCCAGCAGCGTAGACCTAATAGCGGGAGCAGGCAATGAGCAGTTCTTC
CASSVDLIAGAGNEQFF
>.|TRBV19|TRBJ2-7|.
TGTGCCAGCACTACCGGGACCAGCGGTTCCTACGAGCAGTACTTC
CASTTGTSGSYEQYF
>.|TRBV11-2|TRBJ1-4|TRBD1
TGTGCCAGCAGCTTATTGGGATCGGGGACAGTTAATGAAAAACTGTTTTTT
CASSLLGSGTVNEKLFF